These T cell receptor beta chains were read from a single sample in a study of blood T cells in healthy people across ages. MiXCR was run by TCRdb on the 5' RACE reads, yielding one entry per CDR3 protein. This sample has hundreds of thousands of distinct CDR3 sequences, with approximately 22% found just once. The sequenced material came from blood. These receptors were obtained from a man aged 65 to 85 in good health. Both conserved end residues are part of each CDR3. The D gene is left open where the match is weak. Size is stated for part of the rows, as once, few or many counts, or as a class when the clone is expanded.

CDR3aa	CDR3nt	d_gene	j_gene	v_gene	len	abundance
CASSVGQGYEQYF	TGTGCCAGCAGTGTCGGACAGGGCTACGAGCAGTACTTC	TRBD1	TRBJ2-7	TRBV28	13	NA
CASSLRGRIETQYF	TGTGCCAGCAGTTTAAGGGGGCGCATAGAGACCCAGTACTTC	TRBD1	TRBJ2-5	TRBV28	14	NA
CASSASRFNEQFF	TGTGCCAGCAGCGCCTCCCGATTCAATGAGCAGTTCTTC	NA	TRBJ2-1	TRBV7-2	13	few
CASSPQYEQFF	TGTGCCAGCAGCCCCCAGTATGAGCAGTTCTTC	NA	TRBJ2-1	TRBV11-3	11	NA
CSASQGARGYTF	TGCAGTGCTTCTCAGGGGGCACGAGGCTACACCTTC	TRBD1	TRBJ1-2	TRBV20-1	12	few
CSAPMGGNTEAFF	TGCAGTGCCCCGATGGGCGGGAACACTGAAGCTTTCTTT	NA	TRBJ1-1	TRBV20-1	13	NA
CASSGGMGTLNTGELFF	TGTGCCAGCAGCGGGGGGATGGGAACTTTAAACACCGGGGAGCTGTTTTTT	TRBD2	TRBJ2-2	TRBV27	17	few
CASSLGHANTEAFF	TGTGCCAGCAGTCTCGGACACGCGAACACTGAAGCTTTCTTT	NA	TRBJ1-1	TRBV12-3/TRBV12-4	14	many
CSARDTSWYGYTF	TGCAGTGCTAGGGATACCAGTTGGTATGGCTACACCTTC	NA	TRBJ1-2	TRBV20-1	13	many
CASSFSGDTNTGELFF	TGTGCCAGCAGTTTTTCGGGGGATACGAACACCGGGGAGCTGTTTTTT	NA	TRBJ2-2	TRBV28	16	NA
CASNRDRAQQTQYF	TGTGCCAGCAACCGGGACAGGGCTCAGCAGACCCAGTACTTC	TRBD1	TRBJ2-5	TRBV12-3/TRBV12-4	14	many
CASSESSQDYEQYF	TGCGCCAGCAGTGAGTCGAGTCAGGACTACGAGCAGTACTTC	NA	TRBJ2-7	TRBV10-1	14	NA
CASSLRGSGASTDTQYF	TGTGCCAGCAGCCTCCGGGGCAGCGGGGCCAGCACAGATACGCAGTATTTT	TRBD2	TRBJ2-3	TRBV9	17	NA
CASSRPWTGPPNEKLFF	TGTGCCAGCAGTCGACCCTGGACAGGACCGCCTAATGAAAAACTGTTTTTT	TRBD1	TRBJ1-4	TRBV2	17	few
CASSMGSLLGMTEAFF	TGTGCCAGTAGTATGGGCAGTCTGTTGGGGATGACTGAAGCTTTCTTT	NA	TRBJ1-1	TRBV19	16	many
CSARPVGSSLEQYF	TGCAGTGCTAGGCCCGTCGGGAGCTCCCTCGAGCAGTACTTC	NA	TRBJ2-7	TRBV20-1	14	NA
CAGSERVSTQLTDTQYF	TGTGCCGGCAGTGAAAGGGTTTCCACCCAACTCACAGATACGCAGTATTTT	NA	TRBJ2-3	TRBV2	17	few
CSARGSGYPTDTQYF	TGCAGTGCTAGAGGAAGCGGATACCCCACAGATACGCAGTATTTT	NA	TRBJ2-3	TRBV20-1	15	many
CASSETSGVADTQYF	TGTGCCAGCAGCGAAACTAGCGGGGTAGCAGATACGCAGTATTTT	TRBD2	TRBJ2-3	TRBV3-1	15	NA
CASSQETAYGYTF	TGTGCCAGCAGCCAAGAAACAGCCTATGGCTACACCTTC	NA	TRBJ1-2	TRBV3-1	13	many
CASSLVGSDTEAFF	TGCGCCAGCAGCTTAGTAGGGTCGGACACTGAAGCTTTCTTT	NA	TRBJ1-1	TRBV5-1	14	few
CASSSSGGEYNEQFF	TGCGCCAGCAGCTCTAGCGGGGGGGAGTACAATGAGCAGTTCTTC	TRBD2	TRBJ2-1	TRBV5-1	15	few